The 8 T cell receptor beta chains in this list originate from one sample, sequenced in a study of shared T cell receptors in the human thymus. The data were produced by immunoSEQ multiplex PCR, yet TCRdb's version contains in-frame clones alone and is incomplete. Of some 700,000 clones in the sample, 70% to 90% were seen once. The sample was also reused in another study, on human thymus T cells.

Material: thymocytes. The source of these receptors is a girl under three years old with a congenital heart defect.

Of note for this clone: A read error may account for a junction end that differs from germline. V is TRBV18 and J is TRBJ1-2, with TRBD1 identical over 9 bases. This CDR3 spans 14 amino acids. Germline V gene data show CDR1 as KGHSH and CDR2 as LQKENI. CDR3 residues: CASSPIKRNRGQSF. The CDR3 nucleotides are TGTGCCAGCTCACCAATTAAGAGAAACAGGGGGCAGAGCTTC.

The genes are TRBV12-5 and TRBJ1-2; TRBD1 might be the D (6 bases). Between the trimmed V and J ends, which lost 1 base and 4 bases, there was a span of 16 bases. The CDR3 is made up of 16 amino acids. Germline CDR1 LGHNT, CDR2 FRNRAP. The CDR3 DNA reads TGTGCTAGTGGTTTGGCGCGCCTGAACAGGGTCTATGGCTACACCTTC. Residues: CASGLARLNRVYGYTF. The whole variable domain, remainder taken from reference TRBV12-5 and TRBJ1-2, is DARVTQTPRHKVTEMGQEVTMRCQPILGHNTVFWYRQTMMQGLELLAYFRNRAPLDDSGMPKDRFSAEMPDATLATLKIQPSEPRDSAVYFCASGLARLNRVYGYTFGSGTRLTVV.

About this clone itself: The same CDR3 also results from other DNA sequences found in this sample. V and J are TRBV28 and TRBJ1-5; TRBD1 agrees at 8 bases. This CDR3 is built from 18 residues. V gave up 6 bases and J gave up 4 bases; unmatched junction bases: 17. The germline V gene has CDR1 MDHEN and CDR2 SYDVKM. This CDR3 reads CASSLDPLTGQANQPQHF. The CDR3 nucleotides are TGTGCCAGCAGCTTGGATCCGCTCACGGGACAGGCTAATCAGCCCCAGCATTTT.

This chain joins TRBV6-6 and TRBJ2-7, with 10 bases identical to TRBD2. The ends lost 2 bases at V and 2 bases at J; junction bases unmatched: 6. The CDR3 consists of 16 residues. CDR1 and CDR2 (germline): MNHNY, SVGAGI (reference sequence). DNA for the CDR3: TGTGCCAGCAGTTACAGGACTAGCGGCCCAACCTACGAGCAGTACTTC. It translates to CASSYRTSGPTYEQYF.

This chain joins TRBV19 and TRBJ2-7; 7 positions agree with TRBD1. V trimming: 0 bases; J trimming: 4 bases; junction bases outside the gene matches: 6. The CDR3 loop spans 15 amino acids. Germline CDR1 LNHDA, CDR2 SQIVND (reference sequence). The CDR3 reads CASSIDHRQGYEQYF. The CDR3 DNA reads TGTGCCAGTAGTATAGATCATCGACAGGGATACGAGCAGTACTTC.

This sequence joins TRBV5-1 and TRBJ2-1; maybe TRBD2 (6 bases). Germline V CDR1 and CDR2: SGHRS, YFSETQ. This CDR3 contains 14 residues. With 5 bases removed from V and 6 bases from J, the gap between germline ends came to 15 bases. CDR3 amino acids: CASSSGRDCNEQFF. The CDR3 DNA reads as TGCGCCAGCAGTTCGGGCAGGGACTGCAATGAGCAGTTCTTC.

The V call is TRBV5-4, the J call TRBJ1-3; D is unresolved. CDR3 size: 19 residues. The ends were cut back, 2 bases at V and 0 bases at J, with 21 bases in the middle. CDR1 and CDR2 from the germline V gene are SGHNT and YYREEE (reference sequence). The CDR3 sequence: CASSFSPHLRPSSGNTIYF. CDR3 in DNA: TGTGCCAGCAGCTTTTCTCCCCACCTCAGGCCGAGCTCTGGAAACACCATATATTTT.

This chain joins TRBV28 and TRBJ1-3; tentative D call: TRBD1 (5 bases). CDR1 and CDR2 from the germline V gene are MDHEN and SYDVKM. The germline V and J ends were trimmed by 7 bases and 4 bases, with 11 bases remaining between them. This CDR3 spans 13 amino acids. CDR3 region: CASMDIRGNTIYF. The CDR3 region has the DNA TGTGCCAGCATGGACATACGGGGAAACACCATATATTTT.